This T cell receptor beta chain was recovered during a study of patients and donors after allogeneic stem cell transplantation. TCRdb used MiXCR to reprocess the RT-PCR reads, holding one entry per CDR3 protein. The sample shows about 26,000 distinct CDR3 sequences, roughly 8% of them seen only once. This clonotype was counted many times. Sequencing was carried out using blood, either unsorted or a sorted T cell fraction (not recorded which). This TCR came from a human donor who was either an allogeneic HSCT recipient or a stem cell or donor lymphocyte infusion donor (not recorded which). It is not recorded whose cells these are; they may come from a transplant donor.

The CDR3 sequence is CASSLMWGQGNNEQFF. DNA for the CDR3: TGTGCCAGCAGTTTAATGTGGGGACAGGGAAACAATGAGCAGTTCTTC. The V and J genes are TRBV11-2 and TRBJ2-1; 9 bases map to TRBD1. This CDR3 comprises 16 residues. Looked up from germline, CDR1 is SGHAT and CDR2 is FQNNGV. V trimming: 6 bases; J trimming: 5 bases; junction bases outside the gene matches: 11. The full variable domain, its missing parts supplied by reference TRBV11-2 and TRBJ2-1, is EAGVAQSPRYKIIEKRQSVAFWCNPISGHATLYWYQQILGQGPKLLIQFQNNGVVDDSQLPKDRFSAERLKGVDSTLKIQPAKLEDSAVYLCASSLMWGQGNNEQFFGPGTRLTVL.